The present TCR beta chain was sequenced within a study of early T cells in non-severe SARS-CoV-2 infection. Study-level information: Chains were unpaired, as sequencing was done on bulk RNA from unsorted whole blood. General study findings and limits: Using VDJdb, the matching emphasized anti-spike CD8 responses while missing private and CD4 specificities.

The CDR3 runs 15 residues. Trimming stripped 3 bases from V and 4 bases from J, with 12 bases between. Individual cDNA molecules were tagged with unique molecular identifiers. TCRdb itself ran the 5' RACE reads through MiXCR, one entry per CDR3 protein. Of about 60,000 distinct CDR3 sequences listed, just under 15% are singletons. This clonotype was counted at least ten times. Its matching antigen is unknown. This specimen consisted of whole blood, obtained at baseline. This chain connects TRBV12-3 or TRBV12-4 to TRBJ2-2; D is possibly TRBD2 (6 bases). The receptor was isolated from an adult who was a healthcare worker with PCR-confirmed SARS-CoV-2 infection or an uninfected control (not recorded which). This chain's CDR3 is CASSLGEEGTGELFF. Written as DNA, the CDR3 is TGTGCCAGCAGTTTGGGGGAGGAGGGCACCGGGGAGCTGTTTTTT.